The 24 T cell receptor beta chains listed next were all sequenced from one sample in a study of OX40 agonist ivuxolimab in advanced cancers. Clones were sequenced by immunoSEQ multiplex PCR, and TCRdb holds only the in-frame ones, with some missing. The data contain more than 85,000 clones, 90% of them singletons. This specimen was CD4+ or CD8+ T cells sorted from blood, taken in a trial of the OX40 agonist ivuxolimab. These receptors were taken from an adult with an advanced solid tumor such as melanoma, head and neck, liver or kidney cancer.

V usage is TRBV10-1 and J usage is TRBJ2-1, with 8 positions matching TRBD2. The trim removed 6 bases at V and 5 bases at J, leaving 15 bases unmatched. The V gene's germline CDR1 is WNHNN and CDR2 SYGVQD (reference sequence). This CDR3 is 17 amino acids long. The CDR3 DNA sequence: TGCGCCAGCAGGAAGACAAGCGGGGGTATGTTTGACAATGAGCAGTTCTTC. Translation: CASRKTSGGMFDNEQFF.

The chain couples TRBV27 to TRBJ2-7; TRBD1 agrees at 9 bases. The CDR3 has 14 amino acids. The V gene end was trimmed by 5 bases and the J gene end by 5 bases; junction bases not matched to a gene: 7. Germline CDR1 MNHEY, CDR2 SMNVEV (reference sequence). The CDR3 region has the DNA TGTGCCAGCAGTCAACAGGGGGCTTCCGACGAGCAGTACTTC. Its translation: CASSQQGASDEQYF.

The CDR3 is CASSYDSREKLFF. CDR3 sequence (DNA): TGCGCCAGCAGCTACGACAGTAGGGAAAAACTGTTTTTT. The chain has TRBV5-1 and TRBJ1-4; D is possibly TRBD1 (5 bases). The germline V gene has CDR1 SGHRS and CDR2 YFSETQ. This CDR3 has 13 amino acids. V was clipped by 3 bases and J by 8 bases, with 11 bases between them. The full variable domain, rest sourced from reference TRBV5-1 and TRBJ1-4, is KAGVTQTPRYLIKTRGQQVTLSCSPISGHRSVSWYQQTPGQGLQFLFEYFSETQRNKGNFPGRFSGRQFSNSRSEMNVSTLELGDSALYLCASSYDSREKLFFGSGTQLSVL.

This chain uses TRBV6-1 with TRBJ2-7, with 7 bases lining up with TRBD1. The CDR3 covers 14 residues. After removal of 2 bases from V and 5 bases from J, the junction contained 6 bases not matched to a gene. Germline V lookup: CDR1 MNHNS, CDR2 SASEGT. The chain's CDR3 is CASSEKRGRDEQYF. CDR3 coding DNA: TGTGCCAGCAGTGAAAAGAGGGGGCGCGACGAGCAGTACTTC.

This clone was seen only once. The chain couples TRBV11-2 to TRBJ2-3; TRBD2 aligns across 9 bases. Germline trimming cut 4 bases from V and 5 bases from J; bases unmatched to any gene: 10. CDR3 size: 16 residues. Germline loops: CDR1 SGHAT, CDR2 FQNNGV. CDR3 loop: CASSSFAGGPKDTQYF. The CDR3 nucleotides read TGTGCCAGCAGCTCCTTTGCGGGAGGGCCTAAAGATACGCAGTATTTT.

The chain carries TRBV7-6 and TRBJ1-3; no firm D call. This CDR3 region has 15 residues. V was shortened by 1 base and J by 1 base, with 8 bases between the two germline ends. Germline V gene data show CDR1 as SGHVS and CDR2 as FNYEAQ. Here the CDR3 reads CASSLDAGSGNTIYF. DNA for the CDR3: TGTGCCAGCAGCTTAGATGCGGGATCTGGAAACACCATATATTTT.

V gene TRBV30 combines with J gene TRBJ2-5; 11 positions match TRBD2. In germline, CDR1 is GTSNPN, CDR2 SVGIG (reference sequence). CDR3 length: 15 residues. V gave up 3 bases and J gave up 5 bases; unmatched junction bases: 8. CDR3 nucleotide sequence: TGTGCCTGGAGGAAACTAGCGGGAGTACAGGAGACCCAGTACTTC. It specifies CAWRKLAGVQETQYF.

The CDR3 nucleotides are TGTGCCAGCAGTTGGGGACTAGCGGGAGGGCCTGGCGAGCAGTTCTTC. As protein: CASSWGLAGGPGEQFF. The chain has TRBV6-6 and TRBJ2-1; 16 bases are a match to TRBD2. V dropped 4 bases and J dropped 10; count of bases not matched to a gene: 7. This CDR3 region has 16 residues. CDR1 and CDR2 (germline): MNHNY, SVGAGI (reference sequence).

The rearrangement links TRBV4-2 to TRBJ2-1; 8 nucleotides align to TRBD1. With V trimmed by 1 base and J by 9 bases, 14 bases remained unmatched. CDR3 size: 17 residues. CDR1 LGHNA and CDR2 YNFKEQ come from the germline V gene. The CDR3 DNA sequence: TGTGCCAGCAGCCAAGGTCGCGCCAGGGGGCGCGAGATTGAGCAGTTCTTC. This gives the protein CASSQGRARGREIEQFF.

This CDR3 is CASSLRDIEAFF. In nucleotides, the CDR3 is TGTGCCAGCAGCTTGCGGGATATTGAAGCTTTCTTT. The chain uses TRBV11-3 and TRBJ1-1; the D is unclear. Germline V gives CDR1 SGHNT, CDR2 YENEEA. V lost 3 bases to trimming and J lost 7 bases, with 9 bases between them. The CDR3 length is 12 residues.

The chain joins TRBV5-8 to TRBJ2-1; tentative D call: TRBD1 (5 bases). Per germline, CDR1 SGHTS and CDR2 YDEGEE. V gave up 2 bases and J gave up 0 bases, with 18 bases separating them. The CDR3 contains 18 residues. This CDR3 reads CASSFNFQQDLSYNEQFF. The CDR3 bases are TGTGCCAGCAGCTTTAACTTTCAACAGGACCTCTCCTACAATGAGCAGTTCTTC. The variable domain in full, completed from reference TRBV5-8 and TRBJ2-1, reads EAGVTQSPTHLIKTRGQQATLRCSPISGHTSVYWYQQALGLGLQFLLWYDEGEERNRGNFPPRFSGRQFPNYSSELNVNALELEDSALYLCASSFNFQQDLSYNEQFFGPGTRLTVL.

Here the CDR3 DNA reads TGTGCCACCAACCCTCTCGGACCTAATGAAAAACTGTTTTTT. Amino acid sequence: CATNPLGPNEKLFF. The J gene is TRBJ1-4, the V gene TRBV19; D gene uncertain. V was shortened by 10 bases and J by 3 bases, with 15 bases between the two germline ends. This CDR3 spans 14 amino acids. Germline V gives CDR1 LNHDA, CDR2 SQIVND (reference sequence).

The rearrangement uses TRBV5-6 and TRBJ1-5, with D perhaps matching TRBD1 (6 bases). The germline gives CDR1 SGHDT, CDR2 YYEEEE. This CDR3 contains 15 residues. V lost 0 bases and J 6 bases, leaving 13 bases between the germline ends. This CDR3 reads CASSLVQGTPQPQHF. CDR3 bases: TGTGCCAGCAGCTTGGTTCAGGGGACTCCTCAGCCCCAGCATTTT.

This chain uses TRBV6-5 with TRBJ1-2; 7 nucleotides line up with TRBD1. V was clipped by 2 bases and J by 8 bases; unmatched bases: 14. The CDR3 has 16 residues. Germline assignment: CDR1 MNHEY and CDR2 SVGAGI. CDR3 nucleotides: TGTGCCAGCAGTTACGGGGACAGCAACAAAGGGGAGGGCTACACCTTC. The encoded protein is CASSYGDSNKGEGYTF.

The J gene is TRBJ2-7, the V gene TRBV20-1; D is ambiguous. Trimming removed 0 bases at V and 5 bases at J, with 2 bases between. This CDR3 comprises 10 residues. Germline CDR1 reads DFQATT; CDR2 reads SNEGSKA (reference sequence). The CDR3 here is CSARDHEQYF. DNA of the CDR3: TGCAGTGCTAGAGATCACGAGCAGTACTTC.

The chain is built from TRBV11-3 and TRBJ1-6; a weak D match, TRBD1 (5 bases). The CDR3 spans 15 residues. From germline, CDR1 is SGHNT and CDR2 YENEEA. The V and J ends lost 2 bases and 10 bases respectively, with 15 bases between them. CDR3 nucleotide sequence: TGTGCCAGCAGCTTAAGATTCGGGGGTTGGTCACCCCTCCACTTT. It is translated as CASSLRFGGWSPLHF.

This clone has a single count. V is TRBV28 and J is TRBJ2-1; D may match TRBD1 or TRBD2 (5 bases each). The CDR3 has 16 amino acids. From germline, CDR1 is MDHEN and CDR2 SYDVKM. Trimming stripped 6 bases from V and 3 bases from J, with 18 bases between. The CDR3 sequence: CASRGDGGRFYNEQFF. The DNA for the CDR3 is TGTGCCAGCAGAGGGGATGGCGGGCGCTTCTACAATGAGCAGTTCTTC.

This clone was detected once. The CDR3 protein is CASSLPGRGGAEQYF. Here the CDR3 DNA reads TGTGCCAGCAGCTTGCCGGGACGGGGGGGCGCCGAGCAGTACTTC. The chain links TRBV5-6 to TRBJ2-7, with TRBD2 identical over 8 bases. The CDR3 consists of 15 residues. The V segment lost 1 base and the J segment 6 bases; nucleotides outside the gene matches: 9. Germline V gives CDR1 SGHDT, CDR2 YYEEEE.

The chain couples TRBV9 to TRBJ2-5, with D tentatively TRBD2 (7 bases). Germline values: CDR1 SGDLS, CDR2 YYNGEE. This CDR3 region has 15 residues. Trimming took off 0 bases at V and 5 bases at J, with 14 bases between the two ends. CDR3 nucleotide sequence: TGTGCCAGCAGCGTAGGCGGGGGCGCTCACGAGACCCAGTACTTC. As protein: CASSVGGGAHETQYF.

V and J are TRBV11-2 and TRBJ2-5, with 12 bases lining up with TRBD2. V lost 5 bases, J lost 5 bases, and 12 bases stayed unmatched. Germline CDR1 is SGHAT and CDR2 is FQNNGV. The CDR3 totals 17 residues. CDR3 sequence: CASSTGLAGYYGETQYF. The CDR3 region has the DNA TGTGCCAGCAGCACCGGACTAGCGGGGTACTATGGTGAGACCCAGTACTTC.

The V call is TRBV15, the J call TRBJ2-3; 9 bases map to TRBD2. V lost 6 bases, J lost 5 bases, and 9 bases stayed unmatched. CDR1 is LNHNV, CDR2 YYDKDF, per germline (reference sequence). There are 15 residues in the CDR3. CDR3 protein: CATRLAGSQIDTQYF. CDR3 nucleotides: TGTGCCACCAGGCTAGCGGGAAGTCAAATAGATACGCAGTATTTT.

This sequence joins TRBV9 and TRBJ1-2, with TRBD1 matching 10 bases. Germline-derived CDR1 and CDR2 are SGDLS and YYNGEE. CDR3 length: 15 amino acids. The V and J ends lost 0 bases and 8 bases, in that order; junction bases with no gene match: 7. CDR3 nucleotide sequence: TGTGCCAGCAGCGTAGGGGGACAGGGGCATCAGGGCTACACCTTC. Translation gives CASSVGGQGHQGYTF.

The rearrangement links TRBV5-6 to TRBJ2-7, with 8 bases that match TRBD2. With 0 bases clipped from V and 6 bases from J, the junction kept 8 bases outside the gene matches. The CDR3 covers 15 residues. Per germline, CDR1 SGHDT and CDR2 YYEEEE. DNA of the CDR3: TGTGCCAGCAGCTTGGCCCCTAGCGGGCTCTTCGAGCAGTACTTC. This encodes CASSLAPSGLFEQYF.

The chain employs TRBV5-5 and TRBJ2-5; perhaps TRBD2 as D (5 bases). Germline lookup yields CDR1 SGHKS and CDR2 YYEKEE (reference sequence). The CDR3 is made up of 17 amino acids. V was pared by 4 bases and J by 0 bases, with 19 bases between. The CDR3 sequence: CASSRTLLDSYQETQYF. The CDR3 region has the DNA TGTGCCAGCAGCCGGACTCTCCTCGATTCGTACCAAGAGACCCAGTACTTC.